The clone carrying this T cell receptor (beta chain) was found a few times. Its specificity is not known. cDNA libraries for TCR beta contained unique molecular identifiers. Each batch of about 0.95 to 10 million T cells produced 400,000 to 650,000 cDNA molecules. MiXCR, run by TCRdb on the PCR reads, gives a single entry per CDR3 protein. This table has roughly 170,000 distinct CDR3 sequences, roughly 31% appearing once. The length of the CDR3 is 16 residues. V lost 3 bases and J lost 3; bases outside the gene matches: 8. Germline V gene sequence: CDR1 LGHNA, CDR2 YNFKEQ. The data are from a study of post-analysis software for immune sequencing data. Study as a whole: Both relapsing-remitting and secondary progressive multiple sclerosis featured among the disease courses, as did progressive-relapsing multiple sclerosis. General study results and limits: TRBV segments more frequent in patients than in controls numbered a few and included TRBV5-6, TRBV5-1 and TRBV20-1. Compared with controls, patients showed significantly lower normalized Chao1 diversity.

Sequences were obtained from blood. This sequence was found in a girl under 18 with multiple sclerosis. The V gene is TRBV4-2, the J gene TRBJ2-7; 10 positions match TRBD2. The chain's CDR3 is CASSQGRLAGGYEQYF. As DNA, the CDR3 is TGTGCCAGCAGCCAGGGGAGACTAGCGGGTGGCTACGAGCAGTACTTC.